The TCR beta chain under discussion was sequenced for a study of Ad26.COV2.S vaccination and SARS-CoV-2 variants. Whole-study results and caveats: Researchers reported similar non-spike TCR breadth in vaccine and placebo recipients.

Described treatment: some 19 received Ad26.COV2.S at low or high dose, single or two shots; 5 received placebo; per-sample allocation not given. Each sample was drawn 63 days after the first injection (of vaccine or placebo). Details on this clone: Its antigen is not known.

Trimming cost V 6 bases and J 1 base, with 11 bases left between them. CDR3 size: 15 residues. Looked up from germline, CDR1 is SGHNT and CDR2 is YYREEE (reference sequence). Method: immunoSEQ multiplex PCR; TCRdb's copy keeps in-frame clones and lacks some. The sample has fewer than 400,000 clones, roughly 88% seen once. The genes are TRBV5-4 and TRBJ2-6, with D possibly matching TRBD2 (5 bases). Source: peripheral blood, taken in a trial of Ad26.COV2.S vaccine versus placebo. The TCR originated in a person aged 18-60 years who received the Ad26.COV2.S COVID-19 vaccine or a placebo. In nucleotides, the CDR3 is TGTGCCAGCACCGACGGGATTTCTGGGGCCAACGTCCTGACTTTC. Residues: CASTDGISGANVLTF.